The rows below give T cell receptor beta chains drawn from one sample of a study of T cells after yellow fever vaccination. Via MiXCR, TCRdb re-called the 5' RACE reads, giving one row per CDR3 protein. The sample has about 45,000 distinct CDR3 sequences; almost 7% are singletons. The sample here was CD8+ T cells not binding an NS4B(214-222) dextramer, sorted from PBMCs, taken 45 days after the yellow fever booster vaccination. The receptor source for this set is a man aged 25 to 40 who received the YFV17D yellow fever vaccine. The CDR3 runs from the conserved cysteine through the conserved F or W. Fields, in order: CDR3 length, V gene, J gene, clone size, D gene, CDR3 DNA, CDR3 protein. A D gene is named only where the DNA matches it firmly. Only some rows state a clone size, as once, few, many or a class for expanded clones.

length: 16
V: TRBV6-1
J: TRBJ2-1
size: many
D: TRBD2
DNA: TGTGCCAGCACCAAACTAGCGGGACCCTCCTACAATGAGCAGTTCTTC
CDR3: CASTKLAGPSYNEQFF

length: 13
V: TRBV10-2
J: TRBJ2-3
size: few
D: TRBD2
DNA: TGCGCCAGCAGAGCGGGAATCACAGATACGCAGTATTTT
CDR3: CASRAGITDTQYF

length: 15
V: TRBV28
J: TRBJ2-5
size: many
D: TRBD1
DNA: TGTGCCAGCAGTTTTCGTACAGGGGATGGAGAGACCCAGTACTTC
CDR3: CASSFRTGDGETQYF

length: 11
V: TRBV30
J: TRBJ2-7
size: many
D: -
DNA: TGTGCCTGGAGTGGGAGGGGGGAGCAGTACTTC
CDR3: CAWSGRGEQYF

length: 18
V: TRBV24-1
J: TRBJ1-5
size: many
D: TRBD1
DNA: TGTGCCACCAGTGATCAAATCACCGGGACAGGGATGGGCCAGCCCCAGCATTTT
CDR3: CATSDQITGTGMGQPQHF

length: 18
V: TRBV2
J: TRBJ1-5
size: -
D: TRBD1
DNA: TGTGCCAGCAGTGAAGGAGCAAGAGTGACAGGGAACAATCAGCCCCAGCATTTT
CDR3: CASSEGARVTGNNQPQHF

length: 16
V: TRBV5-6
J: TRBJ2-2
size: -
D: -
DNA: TGTGCCAGCAGCAATCACAGGAAGGGGGTTGCCGGGGAGCTGTTTTTT
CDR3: CASSNHRKGVAGELFF

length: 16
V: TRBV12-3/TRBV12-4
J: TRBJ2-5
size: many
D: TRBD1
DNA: TGTGCCAGCAGTCCCTATACAGGGGGCGTTGGAGAGACCCAGTACTTC
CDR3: CASSPYTGGVGETQYF

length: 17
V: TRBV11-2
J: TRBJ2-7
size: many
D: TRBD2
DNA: TGTGCCAGCAGCGCCGACGGGACTAGACTCCGAGTGGGCGAGCAGTACTTC
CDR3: CASSADGTRLRVGEQYF

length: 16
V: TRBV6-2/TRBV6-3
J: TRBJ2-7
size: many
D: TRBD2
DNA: TGTGCCAGCAGTTACTCGAGGCTAGCGGGATCATACGAGCAGTACTTC
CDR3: CASSYSRLAGSYEQYF

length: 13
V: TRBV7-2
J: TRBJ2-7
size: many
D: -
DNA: TGTGCCAGCAGCAACGGGGGGCCCTACGAGCAGTACTTC
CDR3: CASSNGGPYEQYF

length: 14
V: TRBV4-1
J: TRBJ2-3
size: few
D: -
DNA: TGCGCCAGCAGCCAAGGCCAGCCCACAGATACGCAGTATTTT
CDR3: CASSQGQPTDTQYF

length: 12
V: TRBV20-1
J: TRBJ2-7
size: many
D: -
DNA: TGCAGTGCCTGGACGGACTACTACGAGCAGTACTTC
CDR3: CSAWTDYYEQYF

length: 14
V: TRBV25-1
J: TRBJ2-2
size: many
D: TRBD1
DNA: TGTGCCAGCAACCCAGGGGGCGGGTACGGGGAGCTGTTTTTT
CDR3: CASNPGGGYGELFF

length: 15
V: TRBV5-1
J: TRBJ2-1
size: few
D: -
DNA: TGCGCCAGCAGCTTGGATCCAGGGCCCCACAATGAGCAGTTCTTC
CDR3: CASSLDPGPHNEQFF

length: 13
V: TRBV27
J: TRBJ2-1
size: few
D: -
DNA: TGTGCCAGCAGCGGGGCGAGCGAGAATGAGCAGTTCTTC
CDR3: CASSGASENEQFF

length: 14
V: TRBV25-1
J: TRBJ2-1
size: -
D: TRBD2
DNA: TGTGCCAGCAGTATGGCGGGAGTGGCAAATGAGCAGTTCTTC
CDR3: CASSMAGVANEQFF

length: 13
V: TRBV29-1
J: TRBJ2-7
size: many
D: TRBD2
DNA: TGCAGCGTTGGTTTGGGGACTAGATACGAGCAGTACTTC
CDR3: CSVGLGTRYEQYF

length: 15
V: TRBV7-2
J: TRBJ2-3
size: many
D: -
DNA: TGTGCCAGCAGCTTAGAGGGAATATCCCCAGATACGCAGTATTTT
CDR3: CASSLEGISPDTQYF

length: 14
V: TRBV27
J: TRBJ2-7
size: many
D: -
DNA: TGTGCCAGCACCACCCCCGGGGCCCCCTACGAGCAGTACTTC
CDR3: CASTTPGAPYEQYF

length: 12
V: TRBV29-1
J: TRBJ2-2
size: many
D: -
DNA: TGCAGCGTCGAATCTAGTGCTGGGGAGCTGTTTTTT
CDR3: CSVESSAGELFF

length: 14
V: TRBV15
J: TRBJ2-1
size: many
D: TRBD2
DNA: TGTGCCACCAGCAGAGATAAGGGAGGGAATGAGCAGTTCTTC
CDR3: CATSRDKGGNEQFF

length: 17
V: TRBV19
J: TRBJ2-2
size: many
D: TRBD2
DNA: TGTGCCAGTAGTAACACCCTTTATAGCGGGAGCACCGGGGAGCTGTTTTTT
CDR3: CASSNTLYSGSTGELFF

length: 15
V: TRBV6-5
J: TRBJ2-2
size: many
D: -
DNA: TGTGCCAGCAGTTACTCTAGCGGAAACACCGGGGAGCTGTTTTTT
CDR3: CASSYSSGNTGELFF

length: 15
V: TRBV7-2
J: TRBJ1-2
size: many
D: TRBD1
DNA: TGTGCCAGCAGCTTGACAGGGCTGAGAAACTATGGCTACACCTTC
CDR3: CASSLTGLRNYGYTF

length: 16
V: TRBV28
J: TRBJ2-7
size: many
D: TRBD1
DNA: TGTGCCAGCAGTTCTCCCGGGACAGGAGGGACCTACGAGCAGTACTTC
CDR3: CASSSPGTGGTYEQYF

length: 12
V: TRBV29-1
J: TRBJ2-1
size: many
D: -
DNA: TGCAGCGTTGTTCCTATCTACAATGAGCAGTTCTTC
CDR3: CSVVPIYNEQFF

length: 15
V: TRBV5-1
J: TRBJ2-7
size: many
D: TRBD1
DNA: TGCGCCAGCAGCTTGGCCCAGGGGGCGAAGTACGAGCAGTACTTC
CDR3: CASSLAQGAKYEQYF

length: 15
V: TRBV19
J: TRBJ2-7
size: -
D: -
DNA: TGTGCCAGTAGTATAGCATACCTGGGCTCCTACGAGCAGTACTTC
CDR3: CASSIAYLGSYEQYF

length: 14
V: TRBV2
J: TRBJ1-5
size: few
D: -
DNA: TGTGCCAGCAGGCAGGACTATAGCAATCAGCCCCAGCATTTT
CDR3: CASRQDYSNQPQHF

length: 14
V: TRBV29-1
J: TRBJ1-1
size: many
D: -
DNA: TGCAGCGTTGAAGATCGGGGGACACTCACTGAAGCTTTCTTT
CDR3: CSVEDRGTLTEAFF

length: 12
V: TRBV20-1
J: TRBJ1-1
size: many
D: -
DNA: TGCAGTGCTAGAGGAGAAGGGGCTGAAGCTTTCTTT
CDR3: CSARGEGAEAFF

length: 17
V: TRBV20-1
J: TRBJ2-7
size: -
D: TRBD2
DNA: TGCAGTGCGAGCTCGACTAGCGGGAATACACGATCGGCCGAGCAGTACTTC
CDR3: CSASSTSGNTRSAEQYF

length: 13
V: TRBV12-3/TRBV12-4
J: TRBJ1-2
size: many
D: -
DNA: TGTGCCAGCAGTTTTACATCTAACTATGGCTACACCTTC
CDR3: CASSFTSNYGYTF

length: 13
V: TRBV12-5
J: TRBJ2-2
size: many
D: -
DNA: TGTGCTAGTGATGAGCCAGACACCGGGGAGCTGTTTTTT
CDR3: CASDEPDTGELFF

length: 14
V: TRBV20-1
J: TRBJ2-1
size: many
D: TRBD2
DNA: TGCAGTGCTAGTCTGCTAGCGGGAGTTAATGAGCAGTTCTTC
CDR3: CSASLLAGVNEQFF

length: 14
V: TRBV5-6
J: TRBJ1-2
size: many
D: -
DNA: TGTGCCAGCAGCCACCCCCAGGGAAGCTATGGCTACACCTTC
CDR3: CASSHPQGSYGYTF

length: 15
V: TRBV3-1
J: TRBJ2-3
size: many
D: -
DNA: TGTGCCAGCAGCCAACTTCGGGACTCCACCGGTACGCAGTATTTT
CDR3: CASSQLRDSTGTQYF

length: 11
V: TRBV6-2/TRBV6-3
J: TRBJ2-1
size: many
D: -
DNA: TGTGCCAGCAGTTACCCCAATGAGCAGTTCTTC
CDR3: CASSYPNEQFF

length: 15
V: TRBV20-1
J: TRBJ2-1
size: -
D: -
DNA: TGCAGTGCTAGTCTAACCCCTTTCCTAGCCTATGAGCAGTTCTTC
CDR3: CSASLTPFLAYEQFF

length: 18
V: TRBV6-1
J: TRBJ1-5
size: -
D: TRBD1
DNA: TGTGCCAGCAGTGAAGCCGGGGACAGGGTCTTTGTCAATCAGCCCCAGCATTTT
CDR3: CASSEAGDRVFVNQPQHF